Following are 11 T cell receptor beta chains from one sample sequenced in a study of shared clonotypes between healthy human individuals. The method was immunoSEQ multiplex PCR; TCRdb's version includes in-frame clones alone and lacks a portion of them. Of roughly 1,600,000 clones listed, 98% were seen once; the top ten hold 0.3% to 0.45%. The sequenced sample was naive CD4+ T cells sorted from blood. Indicated subset: CD45RA+ positively selected. The receptors derive from a man younger than 45 in good health.

The chain uses TRBV27 and TRBJ1-4, with a tentative D call TRBD1 (5 bases). The CDR3 runs 15 residues. Germline loops: CDR1 MNHEY, CDR2 SMNVEV (reference sequence). The V and J ends lost 0 bases and 4 bases respectively, with 9 bases between them. The CDR3 nucleotides are TGTGCCAGCAGTTTATCGGGGCTGTTTAATGAAAAACTGTTTTTT. Protein sequence: CASSLSGLFNEKLFF.

On this clone itself: Other nucleotide sequences from this sample produce the same CDR3. This rearrangement joins TRBV18 to TRBJ2-5; D gene uncertain. Trimming left V 3 bases short and J 4 bases short, with 3 bases between. This CDR3 region has 11 residues. Germline lookup yields CDR1 KGHSH and CDR2 LQKENI. CDR3 protein: CASSPGETQYF. DNA of the CDR3: TGTGCCAGCTCACCTGGAGAGACCCAGTACTTC.

Points on this clone: Different DNA sequences within this sample yield the same CDR3. The chain uses TRBV18 and TRBJ2-3, with 10 bases fitting TRBD1. CDR3 size: 15 residues. Germline CDR1 and CDR2: KGHSH and LQKENI. V trimming: 6 bases; J trimming: 3 bases; junction bases outside the gene matches: 6. CDR3 amino acids: CASSPRQGATDTQYF. Written as DNA, the CDR3 is TGTGCCAGCTCCCCCCGACAGGGGGCTACAGATACGCAGTATTTT.

The V gene is TRBV7-9, the J gene TRBJ2-4; 7 nucleotides align to TRBD2. This CDR3 spans 18 amino acids. The germline V gene encodes CDR1 SEHNR and CDR2 FQNEAQ (reference sequence). The junction had 13 bases not matched to a gene; V was cut back by 3 bases and J by 2 bases. Here the CDR3 DNA reads TGTGCCAGCAGCTTTCCGACACGGGCGGGGGAGACCAAAAACATTCAGTACTTC. Encoded protein: CASSFPTRAGETKNIQYF.

The rearrangement links TRBV28 to TRBJ2-7; D remains unclear. From germline, CDR1 is MDHEN and CDR2 SYDVKM. The V gene lost 2 bases and the J gene lost 3 bases, with 8 bases spanning the gap. This CDR3 has 13 amino acids. Here the CDR3 DNA reads TGTGCCAGCAGTTTAACAGAAATCTACGAGCAGTACTTC. Protein: CASSLTEIYEQYF.

J is TRBJ1-2 and V is TRBV2; D call uncertain. CDR1 and CDR2 from the germline V gene are SNHLY and FYNNEI. The CDR3 has 12 residues. V shed 3 bases and J shed 4 bases, with 6 bases lying between them. CDR3 sequence (DNA): TGTGCCAGCAGTGAGGTCGCCTATGGCTACACCTTC. Translating gives CASSEVAYGYTF. The full variable domain, with the rest looked up from reference TRBV2 and TRBJ1-2, is EPEVTQTPSHQVTQMGQEVILRCVPISNHLYFYWYRQILGQKVEFLVSFYNNEISEKSEIFDDQFSVERPDGSNFTLKIRSTKLEDSAMYFCASSEVAYGYTFGSGTRLTVV.

V and J are TRBV9 and TRBJ2-1; D not resolved. CDR3 length: 14 residues. The V and J ends lost 0 bases and 3 bases respectively, with 7 bases between them. The V gene's germline CDR1 is SGDLS and CDR2 YYNGEE. The CDR3 protein is CASSVDKFYNEQFF. The CDR3 nucleotides read TGTGCCAGCAGCGTAGATAAGTTCTACAATGAGCAGTTCTTC.

The chain is built from TRBV9 and TRBJ2-7, with D unclear. V lost 2 bases and J 9 bases, leaving 18 bases between the germline ends. Germline-derived CDR1 and CDR2 are SGDLS and YYNGEE. CDR3 size: 14 residues. CDR3 residues: CASSVDPLGYAQYF. The DNA for the CDR3 is TGTGCCAGCAGCGTGGACCCGTTGGGCTATGCGCAGTACTTC.

This rearrangement joins TRBV5-1 to TRBJ1-1, with 7 bases lining up with TRBD1. Germline assignment: CDR1 SGHRS and CDR2 YFSETQ. With V trimmed by 4 bases and J by 1 base, 7 bases remained unmatched. The CDR3 runs to 15 residues. CDR3 loop: CASSPTGAANTEAFF. CDR3 DNA sequence: TGCGCCAGCAGCCCCACAGGGGCGGCGAACACTGAAGCTTTCTTT.

The chain carries TRBV2 and TRBJ1-3, with D uncertain. The CDR3 is 15 amino acids. With 3 bases removed from V and 0 bases from J, the gap between germline ends came to 9 bases. The V gene's germline CDR1 is SNHLY and CDR2 FYNNEI. The CDR3 DNA follows: TGTGCCAGCAGTGACCACGGGTTCTCTGGAAACACCATATATTTT. It specifies CASSDHGFSGNTIYF. Using reference TRBV2 and TRBJ1-3 for the parts outside the CDR3, the full variable domain is EPEVTQTPSHQVTQMGQEVILRCVPISNHLYFYWYRQILGQKVEFLVSFYNNEISEKSEIFDDQFSVERPDGSNFTLKIRSTKLEDSAMYFCASSDHGFSGNTIYFGEGSWLTVV.

The CDR3 is CASSLVWYEQYF. CDR3 in DNA: TGTGCCAGCAGCTTAGTTTGGTACGAGCAGTACTTC. The chain is built from TRBV7-2 and TRBJ2-7; D call uncertain. Germline V gives CDR1 SGHTA, CDR2 FQGNSA. This CDR3 contains 12 residues. V was cut by 1 base and J by 4 bases, with 5 bases left in between. Looking up the rest from reference TRBV7-2 and TRBJ2-7 gives the full variable domain: GAGVSQSPSNKVTEKGKDVELRCDPISGHTALYWYRQSLGQGLEFLIYFQGNSAPDKSGLPSDRFSAERTGGSVSTLTIQRTQQEDSAVYLCASSLVWYEQYFGPGTRLTVT.